Included here is one T cell receptor (beta chain) sequence, with context. These data are taken from a study of technical replicates of blood from several donors. This CDR3 has 20 residues. Unmatched junction bases numbered 11, after V lost 4 bases and J lost 0 bases. The germline CDR1 and CDR2 sequences are SGHRS and YFSETQ. TCRdb keeps only in-frame clones here, not all; method: immunoSEQ multiplex PCR. The sample lists 90,000 to 100,000 clones; about 96% were seen once. This receptor was taken from a human donor in good health. The chain joins TRBV5-1 to TRBJ2-1, with 15 bases identical to TRBD2. The specimen sequenced was T cells isolated from PBMCs. CDR3 residues: CASSPSRGLAGGYSYNEQFF. For the CDR3, the DNA is TGCGCCAGCAGCCCTAGTCGGGGACTAGCGGGAGGCTACTCCTACAATGAGCAGTTCTTC.